These T cell receptor beta chains were read from a single sample in a study of T cell changes during pregnancy in multiple sclerosis. Only in-frame clones appear in the TCRdb table, and some are missing; sequencing was by immunoSEQ multiplex PCR. The sample yields 42,000 or so clones, 85% to 95% seen once. The material was CD4+ T cells from peripheral blood mononuclear cells, obtained after pregnancy. The receptors stem from a female donor with multiple sclerosis, enrolled in a pregnancy study. CDR3s include the opening cysteine and the closing phenylalanine or tryptophan. The order of the fields is V gene, CDR3 protein.

>TRBV29-1
CSVQEQGPNGYTF
>TRBV6-1
CASSERQGFVADTQYF
>TRBV5-1
CASSLGPTGYGYTF
>TRBV18
CASSPEQGGYGYTF
>TRBV10-1
CASKLAGKETQYF
>TRBV5-8
CASSLVGDRGAYGYTF
>TRBV5-4
CASSSDFQSTDTQYF
>TRBV5-1
CASSTNTGSGAFF
>TRBV5-4
CASSRGQAPRDTIYF
>TRBV4-1
CASSDGLAGIYEQYF
>TRBV6-5
CASSPFYFGTEAFF
>TRBV5-1
CASMSSNTGELFF
>TRBV7-7
CASSLLDSGTQYF
>TRBV14
CASSQGRRQGREKLFF
>TRBV4-2
CASSQELAGFYEQYF
>TRBV7-2
CASSLSGMVETQYF
>TRBV5-4
CASSRDSTYEQYF
>TRBV6-5
CASGSGQTEAFF
>TRBV7-9
CASSLGQVRGNSPLHF
>TRBV6-4
CASSRSGGPRRTKNIQYF
>TRBV14
CASSQDRGASEKLFF
>TRBV7-9
CASSSNPRWGVNTEAFF
>TRBV19
CASMRAGVGTGELFF
>TRBV5-6
CASSHGLAGTDTQYF
>TRBV11-3
CASSLGVSAGASCNQPQHF
>TRBV7-2
CASSLDGPRAQYF
>TRBV5-1
CASSLWGSTGTGELFF
>TRBV7-9
CASSIFEPGGPGANVLTF
>TRBV6-5
CASSFGGAAKNIQYF
>TRBV5-6
CASSSVVAGGTDTQYF
>TRBV7-9
CASSLLAGGQETQYF
>TRBV5-1
CASSVGTLKDVYQNYEQYF
>TRBV28
CASSFLRKRQIEAFF
>TRBV9
CASSVSRNTEAFF
>TRBV19
CASSARKQGYSNQPQHF
>TRBV25-1
CASSIQRDTGELFF
>TRBV5-1
CASTLDGVSYNEQFF
>TRBV18
CASSPGLAGGKIAKNIQYF
>TRBV2
CASYGGHSSYEQYF
>TRBV7-8
CASSPPGSGGFNEQFF
>TRBV10-3
CAISGERGGETQYF
>TRBV2
CASRAQGPSPEAFF
>TRBV5-4
CASSTSGQGIYGYTF
>TRBV29-1
CSVGVGQPPLHF
>TRBV4-2
CASSQDMTGRGNYGYTF
>TRBV27
CASSLLTGRNTEAFF
>TRBV5-6
CASSRESYEQYF
>TRBV19
CASKVDRDGEAFF
>TRBV6-5
CASSYRGHQETQYF
>TRBV5-1
CASRTGVETDTQYF